This TCR beta chain was observed in a study of response to subunit inactivated influenza vaccine. V lost 7 bases, J lost 0 bases, and 8 bases lay in between. The CDR3 covers 13 residues. The V gene's germline CDR1 is MNHNS and CDR2 SASEGT. TCRdb independently ran MiXCR on the RT-PCR reads; one entry per CDR3 protein. The sample has about 540,000 distinct CDR3 sequences; under 30% are singletons. Separately, the same data were catalogued under a study of T cells expressing NK-cell markers. That paper states: Researchers built TCR beta cDNA using 5'RACE template switching with UMIs. For several experiments, T cell sorting was restricted to the alpha-beta TCR population by means of an anti-gamma-delta TCR antibody. Clarity on HCMV specificity was lacking for the expanded NKG2C+ T cell clones.

Material: CD4+ T cells sorted from PBMCs, obtained approximately 12 days after vaccination. The source of this sequence is a man aged 50-60 years who received an inactivated influenza vaccine. The rearrangement uses TRBV6-1 and TRBJ2-3; D is undetermined. The CDR3 protein is CASNRDSTDTQYF. The CDR3, as DNA: TGTGCCAGCAATCGCGATAGCACAGATACGCAGTATTTT.